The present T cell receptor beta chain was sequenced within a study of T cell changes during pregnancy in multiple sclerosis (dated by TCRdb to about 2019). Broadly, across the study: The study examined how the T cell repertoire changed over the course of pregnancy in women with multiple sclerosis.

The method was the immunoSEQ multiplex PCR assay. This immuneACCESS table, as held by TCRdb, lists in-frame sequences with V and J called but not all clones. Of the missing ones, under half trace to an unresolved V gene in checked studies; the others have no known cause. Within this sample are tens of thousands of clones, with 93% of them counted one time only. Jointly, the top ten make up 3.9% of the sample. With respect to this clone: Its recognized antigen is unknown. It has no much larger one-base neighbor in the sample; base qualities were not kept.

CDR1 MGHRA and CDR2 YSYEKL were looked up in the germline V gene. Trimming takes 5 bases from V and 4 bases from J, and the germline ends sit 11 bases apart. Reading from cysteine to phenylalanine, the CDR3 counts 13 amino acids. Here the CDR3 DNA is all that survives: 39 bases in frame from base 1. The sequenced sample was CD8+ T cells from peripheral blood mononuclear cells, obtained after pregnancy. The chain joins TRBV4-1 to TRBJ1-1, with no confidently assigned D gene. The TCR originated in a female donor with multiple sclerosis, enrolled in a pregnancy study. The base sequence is TGCGCCAGCAGCAGGGCAGAGGGCACTGAAGCTTTCTTT. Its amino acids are CASSRAEGTEAFF.